This paragraph covers one TCR beta chain sequence. This sample is drawn from a study of shared clonotypes between healthy human individuals. Over several immunoSEQ plates, each subset's genomic DNA was distributed in even portions. Some clones are missing from TCRdb's copy, which holds only in-frame ones; the method was immunoSEQ multiplex PCR. The table shows roughly 1,500,000 clones, with nearly 99% occurring only once. Sequenced material: naive CD4+ T cells sorted from blood. The subset here: CD45RA+ positively selected. This sequence originates from a man aged 25 to 40 in good health.

This CDR3 is CASSPTPGLAGVEEQFF. In DNA form, the CDR3 reads TGTGCCAGCTCACCAACCCCCGGGCTAGCGGGAGTGGAGGAGCAGTTCTTC. This rearrangement joins TRBV18 to TRBJ2-1, with 10 bases matching TRBD2. Germline loops: CDR1 KGHSH, CDR2 LQKENI. Trimming cost V 2 bases and J 10 bases; bases outside gene matches: 14. The CDR3 is 17 residues long.